The 15 T cell receptor beta chains presented below share a single source sample, sequenced in a study of blood T cell repertoires in COVID-19. Clones were sequenced by immunoSEQ multiplex PCR, and TCRdb holds only the in-frame ones, with some missing. The sample holds 100,000 to 150,000 clones, approximately 82% seen once. The sequenced material came from peripheral blood. The receptors here all came from a man in his sixties with acute or convalescent COVID-19.

This chain joins TRBV12-3 or TRBV12-4 and TRBJ1-2; D remains ambiguous. Trimming shortened V by 6 bases and J by 4 bases, and 12 bases separated the two germline ends. The CDR3 is 13 residues long. DNA of the CDR3: TGTGCCAGCAGGCGGAGGGTGAGCTATGGCTACACCTTC. Encoded protein: CASRRRVSYGYTF.

The V and J genes are TRBV5-1 and TRBJ2-5; tentative D call: TRBD1 (6 bases). Trimming shortened V by 1 base and J by 3 bases, and 7 bases separated the two germline ends. Germline assignment: CDR1 SGHRS and CDR2 YFSETQ. The CDR3 spans 13 residues. The CDR3 spells CASSLPGEETQYF. CDR3 in DNA: TGCGCCAGCAGCTTGCCAGGGGAAGAGACCCAGTACTTC.

The chain couples TRBV28 to TRBJ1-4; TRBD1 is a possible D gene (5 bases). This CDR3 contains 16 residues. Germline V CDR1 and CDR2: MDHEN, SYDVKM. V gave up 8 bases and J gave up 6 bases, with 22 bases separating them. CDR3: CASGIQPGSLYEKLFF. For the CDR3, the DNA is TGTGCCAGCGGAATTCAGCCAGGGTCTTTATATGAAAAACTGTTTTTT.

As concerns this clone: Other nucleotide sequences in the sample specify the same CDR3. V and J are TRBV10-3 and TRBJ1-2, with D unclear. Germline values: CDR1 ENHRY, CDR2 SYGVKD. The CDR3 is 13 amino acids. Trimming took off 4 bases at V and 2 bases at J, with 8 bases between the two ends. The CDR3 reads CAISGQVNYGYTF. The DNA of the CDR3 is TGTGCCATCAGTGGGCAGGTAAACTATGGCTACACCTTC.

In its sample, this clone was seen once. The chain is built from TRBV7-2 and TRBJ2-1; no reliable D call. Looked up from germline, CDR1 is SGHTA and CDR2 is FQGNSA. The CDR3 spans 13 residues. Trimming cost V 4 bases and J 2 bases, with 6 bases left between them. The CDR3 loop is CASSSSAYNEQFF. CDR3 in DNA: TGTGCCAGCAGCTCCAGCGCCTACAATGAGCAGTTCTTC. The full variable domain, its missing parts supplied by reference TRBV7-2 and TRBJ2-1, is GAGVSQSPSNKVTEKGKDVELRCDPISGHTALYWYRQSLGQGLEFLIYFQGNSAPDKSGLPSDRFSAERTGGSVSTLTIQRTQQEDSAVYLCASSSSAYNEQFFGPGTRLTVL.

This clone was seen only a few times. CDR3 protein: CASRPGLHNADTQYF. In nucleotides, the CDR3 is TGTGCCAGCAGACCGGGACTCCACAACGCAGATACGCAGTATTTT. The rearrangement joins TRBV6-5 to TRBJ2-3; weak D call: TRBD2 (6 bases). Trimming left V 6 bases short and J 4 bases short, with 17 bases between. The CDR3 has 15 residues. Germline lookup yields CDR1 MNHEY and CDR2 SVGAGI.

This clone was detected only once. The chain combines TRBV28 with TRBJ2-3; D remains unclear. Germline values: CDR1 MDHEN, CDR2 SYDVKM. The CDR3 has 11 residues. V lost 6 bases, J lost 6 bases, and 7 bases lay in between. Here the CDR3 reads CASRSRDTQYF. CDR3 in DNA: TGTGCCAGCAGGAGTCGGGATACGCAGTATTTT. The whole variable domain, remainder taken from reference TRBV28 and TRBJ2-3, is DVKVTQSSRYLVKRTGEKVFLECVQDMDHENMFWYRQDPGLGLRLIYFSYDVKMKEKGDIPEGYSVSREKKERFSLILESASTNQTSMYLCASRSRDTQYFGPGTRLTVL.

This clone was seen a single time. DNA of the CDR3: TGCAGCGTCGCCCAAGGGGGCGGAAGCAATCAGCCCCAGCATTTT. Amino acid sequence: CSVAQGGGSNQPQHF. V gene TRBV29-1 combines with J gene TRBJ1-5, with 7 bases aligning to TRBD1. Germline trimming cut 6 bases from V and 1 base from J; bases unmatched to any gene: 9. This CDR3 has 15 amino acids. CDR1 SQVTM and CDR2 ANQGSEA come from the germline V gene.

The V gene is TRBV11-2, the J gene TRBJ1-4; D gene uncertain. The germline V and J ends were trimmed by 0 bases and 5 bases, with 13 bases remaining between them. The CDR3 is made up of 16 amino acids. Germline V gene lookup returns CDR1 SGHAT and CDR2 FQNNGV. In DNA form, the CDR3 reads TGTGCCAGCAGCTTAGACGAGGTGGATCCGAATGAAAAACTGTTTTTT. Amino acid sequence: CASSLDEVDPNEKLFF.

The chain couples TRBV5-1 to TRBJ2-1, with a tentative D call TRBD2 (5 bases). The CDR3 has 16 residues. The V and J ends lost 0 bases and 0 bases respectively, with 10 bases between them. Per germline, CDR1 SGHRS and CDR2 YFSETQ. In DNA, the CDR3 is TGCGCCAGCAGCTTGGAGCGGCCCAGCTCCTACAATGAGCAGTTCTTC. Its protein is CASSLERPSSYNEQFF.

The J gene is TRBJ1-5, the V gene TRBV6-1, with a possible D match to TRBD1 (5 bases). There are 15 residues in the CDR3. Germline V gives CDR1 MNHNS, CDR2 SASEGT. Trimming pared 0 bases from V and 7 bases from J, leaving 13 bases between. The CDR3 loop reads CASSEARWGGQPQHF. The DNA for the CDR3 is TGTGCCAGCAGTGAAGCGAGGTGGGGCGGACAGCCCCAGCATTTT.

V and J are TRBV7-2 and TRBJ1-2; tentatively, D is TRBD1 (6 bases). The CDR3 totals 13 residues. From germline, CDR1 is SGHTA and CDR2 FQGNSA. V lost 1 base and J lost 6, with 9 bases in between. CDR3 sequence: CASSLGGGNGYTF. CDR3 in DNA: TGTGCCAGCAGCTTAGGGGGGGGCAATGGCTACACCTTC. The complete variable domain, with remaining parts taken from reference TRBV7-2 and TRBJ1-2, reads GAGVSQSPSNKVTEKGKDVELRCDPISGHTALYWYRQSLGQGLEFLIYFQGNSAPDKSGLPSDRFSAERTGGSVSTLTIQRTQQEDSAVYLCASSLGGGNGYTFGSGTRLTVV.

CDR3 in DNA: TGTGCCAGCTCCCCCGGGAGAGGCAATGAGCAGTTCTTC. Amino acids: CASSPGRGNEQFF. The V and J genes are TRBV27 and TRBJ2-1; maybe TRBD2 (6 bases). The CDR3 totals 13 residues. Trimming shortened V by 8 bases and J by 6 bases, and 14 bases separated the two germline ends. Germline-derived CDR1 and CDR2 are MNHEY and SMNVEV (reference sequence).

The CDR3 is CASGGLGQPQHF. The CDR3 DNA is TGTGCCAGTGGGGGGTTAGGGCAGCCCCAGCATTTT. This rearrangement joins TRBV19 to TRBJ1-5; possibly TRBD1 for D (5 bases). Looked up from germline, CDR1 is LNHDA and CDR2 is SQIVND (reference sequence). The CDR3 has 12 residues. The V gene lost 8 bases and the J gene lost 7 bases, with 12 bases spanning the gap.

The V and J genes are TRBV28 and TRBJ2-2; TRBD2 matches at 11 bases. CDR3 length: 18 residues. The V and J ends lost 2 bases and 6 bases, in that order; junction bases with no gene match: 11. Germline loops: CDR1 MDHEN, CDR2 SYDVKM. This chain's CDR3 is CASSLPSGLAGGPGELFF. The CDR3 DNA follows: TGTGCCAGCAGTTTACCCTCGGGGCTAGCGGGAGGCCCCGGGGAGCTGTTTTTT.